This TCR beta chain was sequenced during a study of T cells in Graves' hyperthyroidism and ophthalmopathy. This clonotype has at least ten counts. The germline gives CDR1 DFQATT, CDR2 SNEGSKA (reference sequence). CDR3 size: 13 residues. There were TCR beta CDR3 regions amplified from RNA transcripts. TCR CDR3 underwent first-round RT-PCR with the HTBI primer set. TCRdb fed the multiplex PCR reads into MiXCR, producing one record per CDR3 protein. Counted here are about 380,000 distinct CDR3 sequences, 13% to 15% occurring once; the ten biggest clones make up 15% to 20%. For ophthalmopathy patients, the Clinical Activity Score was at least 3 and the NOSPECS grade at least 4; duration was under 3 months. Diagnosing involved the use of clinical symptoms, serum thyroxine and TRAb, thyroid ultrasound and orbital computed tomography.

This clonotype was obtained from a woman aged 30 to 39 with Graves' ophthalmopathy. The chain couples TRBV20-1 to TRBJ2-7, with 9 bases matching TRBD2. Sequences were obtained from blood. For the CDR3, the DNA is TGCGGGGCCTCTGCGGGGGGGTACTACGAGCAGTACTTC. Translation: CGASAGGYYEQYF.